This T cell receptor beta chain was recovered during a study of PD-1 blockade in classical Hodgkin lymphoma. Findings and caveats of the study: Complete responders had baseline diversity similar to newly diagnosed patients. Possibly reflecting disease activity or prior therapy, repertoire differences have causes that remain undefined.

Clones were sequenced by immunoSEQ multiplex PCR, and TCRdb holds only the in-frame ones, with some missing. The sample records 55,000 to 65,000 clones, 80% to 90% being singletons. Germline V gene lookup returns CDR1 SNHLY and CDR2 FYNNEI. V lost 3 bases to trimming and J lost 5 bases, with 15 bases between them. The CDR3 spans 15 residues. Every one of the patients relapsed after autologous stem cell transplantation (brentuximab vedotin exposure was variable). Of note for this clone: Its antigen is not known.

This clonotype originated in a human donor with classical Hodgkin lymphoma. This material consisted of peripheral blood mononuclear cells (PBMCs), taken at baseline. J is TRBJ2-3 and V is TRBV2; D is ambiguous. The CDR3, as DNA: TGTGCCAGCAGTGACGGCAGGAGTTTAATAGATACGCAGTATTTT. Its translation: CASSDGRSLIDTQYF. Drawing the rest from reference TRBV2 and TRBJ2-3, the complete variable domain is EPEVTQTPSHQVTQMGQEVILRCVPISNHLYFYWYRQILGQKVEFLVSFYNNEISEKSEIFDDQFSVERPDGSNFTLKIRSTKLEDSAMYFCASSDGRSLIDTQYFGPGTRLTVL.